The 27 T cell receptor beta chains below all came from one sample that was sequenced in a study of OX40 agonist ivuxolimab in advanced cancers. Method: immunoSEQ multiplex PCR; TCRdb's copy keeps in-frame clones and lacks some. The sample consists of roughly 61,000 clones, roughly four fifths of them appearing once. The sequencing used CD4+ or CD8+ T cells sorted from blood, collected in a trial of the OX40 agonist ivuxolimab. The receptor set was obtained from an adult with an advanced solid tumor such as melanoma, head and neck, liver or kidney cancer.

The rearrangement uses TRBV5-5 and TRBJ1-6; no definite D call. Germline loops: CDR1 SGHKS, CDR2 YYEKEE (reference sequence). This CDR3 spans 15 amino acids. The V end was cut by 4 bases, the J end by 6 bases, with 14 bases between. The CDR3 loop is CASSLDGFANSPLHF. CDR3 in DNA: TGTGCCAGCAGCCTCGACGGATTCGCTAATTCACCCCTCCACTTT. Drawing the rest from reference TRBV5-5 and TRBJ1-6, the complete variable domain is DAGVTQSPTHLIKTRGQQVTLRCSPISGHKSVSWYQQVLGQGPQFIFQYYEKEERGRGNFPDRFSARQFPNYSSELNVNALLLGDSALYLCASSLDGFANSPLHFGNGTRLTVT.

The chain couples TRBV19 to TRBJ2-7; 9 bases match TRBD1. The V segment lost 7 bases and the J segment 1 base; nucleotides outside the gene matches: 2. Per the germline V gene, CDR1 is LNHDA and CDR2 is SQIVND (reference sequence). The CDR3 length is 13 residues. The CDR3 region has the DNA TGTGCCAGTAATGGACAGGGGTCCTACGAGCAGTACTTC. It is translated as CASNGQGSYEQYF.

The gene calls are TRBV29-1 and TRBJ2-1; D is unresolved. CDR1 is SQVTM and CDR2 is ANQGSEA in the germline V gene. This CDR3 is built from 16 residues. The V and J ends lost 1 base and 1 base respectively, with 14 bases between them. CDR3 DNA: TGCAGCGTTGAAGGGGCTTCTCTACAATCCTACAATGAGCAGTTCTTC. Its translation is CSVEGASLQSYNEQFF.

The chain links TRBV6-5 to TRBJ2-5; tentatively, D is TRBD2 (6 bases). This CDR3 contains 15 residues. Germline values: CDR1 MNHEY, CDR2 SVGAGI. V dropped 6 bases and J dropped 5 bases, with 19 bases sitting between them. CDR3 nucleotides: TGTGCCAGCAGACGACAGCCTGGACGGGGGGAGACCCAGTACTTC. Residues: CASRRQPGRGETQYF.

The rearrangement uses TRBV27 and TRBJ2-7; D may be TRBD1 (6 bases). Trimming pared 4 bases from V and 7 bases from J, leaving 14 bases between. The CDR3 has 13 amino acids. Germline V gene lookup returns CDR1 MNHEY and CDR2 SMNVEV (reference sequence). This CDR3 is CASSSTYREEQYF. CDR3 nucleotides: TGTGCCAGCAGTTCAACATACAGGGAAGAGCAGTACTTC.

The chain uses TRBV29-1 and TRBJ2-2; maybe TRBD1 (6 bases). Germline V gene sequence: CDR1 SQVTM, CDR2 ANQGSEA. Trimming took off 7 bases at V and 4 bases at J, with 22 bases between the two ends. The CDR3 contains 16 residues. In DNA form, the CDR3 reads TGCAGCGCAACCCAGGTGACAGGACACCCCACCGGGGAGCTGTTTTTT. Protein sequence: CSATQVTGHPTGELFF.

Points on this clone: In the same sample, other DNA sequences code for this CDR3. DNA for the CDR3: TGCGCCAGCAGCTCCGGACAGGGGAATACTGAAGCTTTCTTT. It codes for CASSSGQGNTEAFF. The chain recombines TRBV5-1 with TRBJ1-1, with TRBD1 matching 9 bases. The germline CDR1 and CDR2 sequences are SGHRS and YFSETQ. This CDR3 contains 14 residues. Trimming cost V 3 bases and J 5 bases; bases outside gene matches: 5.

The chain employs TRBV6-6 and TRBJ2-2, with 10 positions matching TRBD2. Germline V gene sequence: CDR1 MNHNY, CDR2 SVGAGI (reference sequence). The V gene end was trimmed by 10 bases and the J gene end by 6 bases; junction bases not matched to a gene: 8. There are 14 residues in the CDR3. CDR3 in amino acids: CANRAGGPSGELFF. CDR3 DNA: TGTGCCAACCGAGCGGGGGGGCCATCCGGGGAGCTGTTTTTT.

The chain uses TRBV20-1 and TRBJ2-7, with D uncertain. Germline V gene data show CDR1 as DFQATT and CDR2 as SNEGSKA (reference sequence). CDR3 length: 11 residues. Trimming took 3 bases from V and 3 from J, leaving 6 bases between them. The CDR3 coding sequence is TGCAGTGCTAGCGACCACTACGAGCAGTACTTC. Protein sequence: CSASDHYEQYF.

This sequence joins TRBV19 and TRBJ1-1; weak D call: TRBD1 (6 bases). Germline CDR1 reads LNHDA; CDR2 reads SQIVND (reference sequence). The CDR3 totals 17 residues. Trimming pared 6 bases from V and 1 base from J, leaving 21 bases between. The CDR3 spells CASSRQTGSDWNTEAFF. CDR3 coding DNA: TGTGCCAGTAGCCGACAGACAGGTTCAGACTGGAACACTGAAGCTTTCTTT.

V and J are TRBV19 and TRBJ1-2; tentatively, D is TRBD1 (5 bases). Germline V gene sequence: CDR1 LNHDA, CDR2 SQIVND (reference sequence). The V gene lost 7 bases and the J gene lost 3 bases, with 12 bases spanning the gap. The CDR3 is 13 amino acids. The chain's CDR3 is CASNRNRDYGYTF. CDR3 bases: TGTGCCAGTAACAGGAACCGGGACTATGGCTACACCTTC.

The J gene is TRBJ1-1, the V gene TRBV19, with D possibly being TRBD1 (6 bases). V gave up 6 bases and J gave up 5 bases, with 19 bases separating them. CDR3 length: 15 amino acids. The germline CDR1 and CDR2 sequences are LNHDA and SQIVND (reference sequence). The CDR3 bases are TGTGCCAGTAGAACCGAACAGGGTGTGAGGACTGAAGCTTTCTTT. This sequence encodes CASRTEQGVRTEAFF.

This chain links TRBV7-3 with TRBJ1-5; D is ambiguous. The CDR3 extends over 16 amino acids. In germline, CDR1 is SGHTA, CDR2 FQGTGA. The germline V and J ends were trimmed by 2 bases and 8 bases, with 19 bases remaining between them. CDR3 loop: CASSLSRAGSKEPQHF. In DNA, the CDR3 is TGTGCCAGCAGCTTATCACGGGCCGGCTCAAAGGAGCCCCAGCATTTT.

This clone was observed a handful of times. The chain joins TRBV18 to TRBJ1-2; TRBD1 matches 7 bases. This CDR3 has 15 amino acids. J was trimmed by 0 bases and V by 1 base; bases with no gene match: 2. Germline V gene sequence: CDR1 KGHSH, CDR2 LQKENI. This CDR3 is CASSPRDSANYGYTF. CDR3 DNA: TGTGCCAGCTCACCACGGGACAGCGCTAACTATGGCTACACCTTC.

V is TRBV6-1 and J is TRBJ2-7; TRBD1 matches 8 bases. Germline V gene sequence: CDR1 MNHNS, CDR2 SASEGT. Losses at the gene ends were 5 bases for V and 0 bases for J; bases not matched to a gene: 3. The CDR3 spans 14 residues. The CDR3 sequence is CASSLGTGSYEQYF. In DNA form, the CDR3 reads TGTGCCAGCAGTTTAGGGACAGGCTCCTACGAGCAGTACTTC.

V usage is TRBV4-1 and J usage is TRBJ2-1, with 9 bases matching TRBD1. V trimming: 3 bases; J trimming: 6 bases; junction bases outside the gene matches: 6. This CDR3 has 15 residues. Germline CDR1 reads MGHRA; CDR2 reads YSYEKL. The CDR3 bases are TGCGCCAGCAGCCAGGCCGGGACAGGGTTCAATGAGCAGTTCTTC. It codes for CASSQAGTGFNEQFF.

The rearrangement joins TRBV11-2 to TRBJ1-4; 10 bases match TRBD1. Trimming at V came to 4 bases and at J to 15 bases, leaving 2 bases not matched to a gene. Germline V gene lookup returns CDR1 SGHAT and CDR2 FQNNGV. The CDR3 spans 11 residues. The CDR3 coding sequence is TGTGCCAGCAGCTGGGACAGGGGATTGTTTTTT. As protein: CASSWDRGLFF.

The chain couples TRBV6-6 to TRBJ1-5, with D tentatively TRBD1 (5 bases). The V end was cut by 7 bases, the J end by 7 bases, with 11 bases between. The germline CDR1 and CDR2 sequences are MNHNY and SVGAGI (reference sequence). The CDR3 totals 12 residues. CDR3 sequence: CASNTGVQPQHF. The CDR3 DNA is TGTGCCAGCAATACAGGTGTGCAGCCCCAGCATTTT.

This clone was observed a handful of times. This rearrangement joins TRBV11-2 to TRBJ2-5, with D perhaps TRBD2 (6 bases). This CDR3 region has 18 residues. In germline, CDR1 is SGHAT, CDR2 FQNNGV. Trimming removed 5 bases from V and 4 bases from J, with 26 bases in between. This CDR3 is CASSPPWVEGVLLETQYF. DNA for the CDR3: TGTGCCAGCAGCCCACCCTGGGTGGAGGGTGTCCTTTTAGAGACCCAGTACTTC.

Here the CDR3 reads CASSITSGSPIGNTIYF. CDR3 in DNA: TGTGCCAGTAGTATTACAAGTGGCAGCCCAATTGGAAACACCATATATTTT. The genes are TRBV19 and TRBJ1-3; D uncertain. Germline loops: CDR1 LNHDA, CDR2 SQIVND (reference sequence). The CDR3 spans 17 residues. The V end was cut by 3 bases, the J end by 3 bases, with 18 bases between.

The chain combines TRBV6-6 with TRBJ2-1; D call uncertain. CDR3 length: 14 amino acids. Trimming took 6 bases from V and 0 from J, leaving 9 bases between them. From germline, CDR1 is MNHNY and CDR2 SVGAGI (reference sequence). The DNA for the CDR3 is TGTGCCAGCAGCCGACTGGACTCCTACAATGAGCAGTTCTTC. It is translated as CASSRLDSYNEQFF.

This clone has only one observation. V is TRBV7-2 and J is TRBJ1-4, with unresolved D. The germline gives CDR1 SGHTA, CDR2 FQGNSA. V was clipped by 3 bases and J by 5 bases, with 13 bases between them. This CDR3 has 15 amino acids. This chain's CDR3 is CASSFSKGGNEKLFF. The CDR3 DNA reads as TGTGCCAGCAGCTTTAGTAAGGGTGGGAATGAAAAACTGTTTTTT. Looking up the rest from reference TRBV7-2 and TRBJ1-4 gives the full variable domain: GAGVSQSPSNKVTEKGKDVELRCDPISGHTALYWYRQSLGQGLEFLIYFQGNSAPDKSGLPSDRFSAERTGGSVSTLTIQRTQQEDSAVYLCASSFSKGGNEKLFFGSGTQLSVL.

The V and J genes are TRBV10-2 and TRBJ1-5; perhaps TRBD1 as D (5 bases). Germline CDR1 and CDR2: WSHSY and SAAADI. The CDR3 runs 15 residues. V lost 1 base to trimming and J lost 4 bases, with 11 bases between them. For the CDR3, the DNA is TGCGCCAGCAGTGAGTTCGGGACGGGAAATCAGCCCCAGCATTTT. Its translation: CASSEFGTGNQPQHF.

The chain combines TRBV7-8 with TRBJ2-3; the D is unclear. Trimming removed 1 base at V and 4 bases at J, with 12 bases between. The V gene's germline CDR1 is SGHVS and CDR2 FQNEAQ. This CDR3 contains 15 residues. The CDR3: CASSLGTISPDTQYF. The CDR3, as DNA: TGTGCCAGCAGCTTAGGCACGATCTCCCCAGATACGCAGTATTTT.

This rearrangement joins TRBV5-1 to TRBJ2-5; D not certain. Germline V gene sequence: CDR1 SGHRS, CDR2 YFSETQ. This CDR3 comprises 11 residues. Trimming cost V 5 bases and J 2 bases, with 4 bases left between them. CDR3 sequence: CASSSQETQYF. For the CDR3, the DNA is TGCGCCAGCAGTTCTCAAGAGACCCAGTACTTC.

This clone was recorded a few times. CDR3 region: CASSPYDRDGNQPQHF. The CDR3 nucleotides read TGTGCCAGTAGTCCATACGACAGGGATGGCAATCAGCCCCAGCATTTT. This chain joins TRBV19 and TRBJ1-5; 7 bases are a match to TRBD1. The CDR3 extends over 16 amino acids. Trimming cost V 5 bases and J 2 bases; bases outside gene matches: 9. Germline CDR1 and CDR2: LNHDA and SQIVND (reference sequence).

This chain links TRBV7-9 with TRBJ1-3; perhaps TRBD1 as D (6 bases). Germline values: CDR1 SEHNR, CDR2 FQNEAQ (reference sequence). The CDR3 length is 10 residues. Trimming took off 11 bases at V and 6 bases at J, with 8 bases between the two ends. The DNA for the CDR3 is TGTGCCTTGGGGGCAAACACCATATATTTT. Amino acids: CALGANTIYF.